This record looks at one TCR beta chain sequence and its context. This clone was observed once. It lacks a known antigen. No qualities accompany the bases; no much larger clone lies one base away. Using the deep immunoSEQ assay, multiplex PCR amplified TCR CDR3 regions from genomic DNA. Extracted genomic DNA from each cell subset was distributed evenly across all wells of several immunoSEQ 96-well plates, and each plate was treated as a replicate. For sorted subsets, about 0.2 ug genomic DNA, equal to about 30,000 T cell genomes, was loaded into each replicate PCR. Purified libraries were quantified with a Qubit 3.0 fluorometer, sized on a Bioanalyzer 2100, and re-quantified with the KAPA Library Quantification kit. A separate single-read 150-cycle Illumina NextSeq 550 flow cell was used to sequence each immunoSEQ 96-well plate. Per the source publication's procedure: Because only junctional sequences without quality scores were contained in the immunoSEQ output, filtering matching that applied to full-length reads could not be performed. To assign V/J genes and CDR3, sequences were annotated using PyIR, a Python wrapper for IgBLAST v1.9, with IMGT germline references. Reads were filtered out if the reads had weak V/J assignments (E-value above 1e-6), no CDR3, stop codons, out-of-frame junctions, or ambiguous translated residues. V3J clonotypes were defined as sequences sharing an identical inferred V gene, J gene, and CDR3 amino acid sequence. To compute the percentage overlap between repertoires, the number of shared unique clonotypes was divided by the size of the smaller repertoire. Three approaches were used to assess repertoire richness: RTK rarefaction, the Chao1 estimator, and Recon v2.1 estimates of unobserved clonotypes. OLGA was used to compute generation probabilities for all TCRbeta clonotypes that the gDNA method yielded from several donors. The table comes from immuneACCESS by way of TCRdb, which keeps in-frame sequences with V and J called. Part of the clones is missing from these tables; in studies checked, under half for an unresolved V gene and the rest for unknown reasons. V, J and clone size derive from that table, while D and trimming were established from the DNA sequence. This sample lists about 1,800,000 clones; 85% to 95% were detected once. The ten top clones hold around 1% of the sample.

This sample was taken from a study of shared clonotypes between healthy human individuals (dated by TCRdb to 2018 to 2020). As for the study more broadly: The cohort included three men and two women between 18 and 49 years of age. Per donor, three plates each were used for CD4 naive and CD4 memory, two for CD8 naive, and one for CD8 memory. Blood TCR repertoires of about five healthy adults were deeply sequenced to estimate repertoire size and the extent of clonotype sharing between individuals. To increase sequencing depth and limit assay-specific biases, TCR repertoire library preparation and sequencing were carried out by different laboratories using diverse techniques. Each donor's leukapheresis produced roughly between roughly 0.85 and 9.5 billion PBMCs.

For the CD8 naive samples, CD45RO-negative cells were positively selected for CCR7, yielding a CD45RA+CCR7+ population from which TemRA cells were excluded. Donors were healthy HIV-negative adults with no recently reported acute infections or vaccinations. Every donor was a Caucasian adult living in Nashville, Tennessee, USA. After blood collection by leukapheresis, PBMCs were isolated using Ficoll-Histopaque density gradient centrifugation and then cryopreserved in the vapor phase of liquid nitrogen. Analytical flow cytometry was used to check the purity and quantity of each magnetically sorted T cell population. Genomic DNA was isolated from every sorted fraction and measured by UV absorbance on a Nanodrop 2000c. What the study reported, not specific to this receptor: Estimated clonotype richness was generally larger for naive than for memory subsets. Sharing across several donors was observed for about 5% of naive CD4, about 3.2% of naive CD8, about 2.5% of memory CD4, and around 0.44% of memory CD8 clonotypes. The genetic and exposure-history diversity represented was limited by the small number of donors. Incomplete sequencing was indicated by rarefaction of sorted-subset datasets, despite the large sequencing depth. Pairwise subsampling led to the expectation that sequencing depth would affect the degree of clonotype sharing among donors. Sampling was limited to blood, and TCR repertoires in tissue likely differ from TCR repertoires in blood. Higher generation probabilities were observed for clonotypes shared by all four sorted-subset donors than for non-shared clonotypes.

The CDR3 numbers 13 residues from cysteine through phenylalanine. The kept DNA is CDR3 alone, 39 bases in frame from the first base. The germline V gene (reference sequence) supplies CDR1 MNHEY and CDR2 SMNVEV. V is cut by 3 bases and J by 2 bases, and the space between the germline ends is 8 bases. Sequencing was performed on naive CD8+ T cells sorted from blood. What the cell subset or site label conveys for this sample: CD45RA+CCR7+. This sequence was found in a man aged 18-30 years in good health. Rearrangement joined TRBV27 to TRBJ2-7; the D gene remains uncertain. Here the CDR3 is given as CASSLNVAYEQYF. The DNA is as follows: TGTGCCAGCAGTTTGAATGTCGCCTACGAGCAGTACTTC.